These T cell receptor beta chains were read from a single sample in a study of cytomegalovirus exposure and HLA in healthy donors. The repertoire was sequenced with immunoSEQ multiplex PCR; TCRdb's copy has only in-frame clones and lacks some. Here the sample spans hundreds of thousands of clones, 86% being singletons. The sequencing input was PBMCs. These receptors all come from a woman aged 18-29 years in good health and CMV-seronegative. Each CDR3 is given with its conserved first and last residue. The D gene is left open where the match is weak. Clone size appears in some rows only: once, few, many, or a class for an expanded clone.

j_call	clone_size	v_call	d_call	cdr3_aa	cdr3_nt
TRBJ2-7	.	TRBV19	.	CASRQAHSAYEQYF	TGTGCCAGTCGACAGGCTCACTCCGCCTACGAGCAGTACTTC
TRBJ1-5	.	TRBV30	TRBD1	CAWSAGTGVQPQHF	TGTGCCTGGAGTGCCGGGACAGGGGTCCAGCCCCAGCATTTT
TRBJ1-2	.	TRBV7-8	.	CASSSSSSGAYGYTF	TGTGCCAGCAGCTCTTCCTCCTCAGGTGCCTATGGCTACACCTTC
TRBJ2-7	.	TRBV9	TRBD1	CASSVGDRAYEQYF	TGTGCCAGCAGCGTCGGAGACAGGGCCTACGAGCAGTACTTC
TRBJ1-1	.	TRBV28	TRBD1	CASSSEIGTGAPEAFF	TGTGCCAGCAGTTCCGAGATTGGGACAGGGGCCCCTGAAGCTTTCTTT
TRBJ2-1	.	TRBV6-6	TRBD2	CASREREGYNEQFF	TGTGCCAGCAGGGAGCGGGAGGGTTACAATGAGCAGTTCTTC
TRBJ2-7	.	TRBV6-1	.	CASSEAVGAVYEQYF	TGTGCCAGCAGTGAAGCGGTGGGGGCGGTTTACGAGCAGTACTTC
TRBJ1-1	.	TRBV29-1	TRBD1	CSVAGTVGSGTEAFF	TGCAGCGTGGCCGGGACAGTTGGTTCCGGCACTGAAGCTTTCTTT
TRBJ1-5	.	TRBV21-1	.	CASSKVGGPKQGDDSNQPQHF	TGTGCCAGCAGCAAAGTGGGGGGACCGAAACAGGGGGATGATAGCAATCAGCCCCAGCATTTT
TRBJ1-2	.	TRBV7-8	.	CASSPSLLALNRMSFGYTF	TGTGCCAGCAGCCCCTCGCTCTTAGCCCTGAACAGGATGTCGTTTGGCTACACCTTC
TRBJ2-7	.	TRBV18	TRBD1	CASSPGQGALDEQYF	TGTGCCAGCTCACCCGGACAGGGGGCTTTAGACGAGCAGTACTTC
TRBJ2-6	.	TRBV5-1	.	CASSAANTTSGANVLTF	TGCGCCAGCAGCGCCGCCAACACCACCTCTGGGGCCAACGTCCTGACTTTC
TRBJ2-4	.	TRBV2	.	CASSEPGVLFSKNIQYF	TGTGCCAGCAGTGAACCAGGGGTCCTCTTTAGCAAAAACATTCAGTACTTC
TRBJ1-1	.	TRBV28	TRBD1	CASSLTGGSAFF	TGTGCCAGCAGTCTAACAGGGGGCTCGGCTTTCTTT
TRBJ1-2	few	TRBV9	.	CASSVFSGNYGYTF	TGTGCCAGCAGCGTATTTTCAGGGAACTATGGCTACACCTTC
TRBJ1-2	.	TRBV21-1	.	CASSEGQGPRRGYTF	TGTGCCAGCAGCGAAGGACAGGGGCCCCGGCGTGGCTACACCTTC
TRBJ2-7	.	TRBV28	.	CASSFLSEQYF	TGTGCCAGCAGTTTTCTGTCCGAGCAGTACTTC
TRBJ2-3	.	TRBV18	.	CASSPQLAADTQYF	TGTGCCAGCTCACCGCAGCTAGCAGCAGATACGCAGTATTTT
TRBJ2-3	.	TRBV13	.	CASSFQGAGTQYF	TGTGCCAGCAGCTTTCAAGGAGCTGGGACGCAGTATTTT
TRBJ1-1	.	TRBV2	TRBD1	CASRNPRTGNTEAFF	TGTGCCAGCAGGAACCCCCGGACAGGGAACACTGAAGCTTTCTTT
TRBJ2-1	.	TRBV7-8	TRBD2	CASSFLAGGPYNEQFF	TGTGCCAGCAGCTTCCTAGCGGGAGGGCCCTACAATGAGCAGTTCTTC
TRBJ1-5	.	TRBV30	.	CAWSVPGLNQPQHF	TGTGCCTGGAGTGTCCCAGGGCTCAATCAGCCCCAGCATTTT
TRBJ2-3	.	TRBV18	TRBD2	CASSPIQGTSGKQDTQYF	TGTGCCAGCTCACCCATTCAGGGGACTAGCGGGAAGCAAGATACGCAGTATTTT
TRBJ1-4	.	TRBV5-1	.	CASSLGNPEGEKLFF	TGCGCCAGCAGCTTGGGGAACCCGGAGGGTGAAAAACTGTTTTTT
TRBJ2-7	.	TRBV15	TRBD1	CATSRGTESSYEQYF	TGTGCCACCAGCCGAGGGACAGAGAGCTCCTACGAGCAGTACTTC
TRBJ2-2	.	TRBV7-9	.	CASSRPVDQRSNTGELFF	TGTGCCAGCAGCAGGCCAGTCGACCAGCGATCGAACACCGGGGAGCTGTTTTTT
TRBJ2-7	once	TRBV29-1	TRBD2	CSVRLAGGPGEQYF	TGCAGCGTTCGACTAGCGGGAGGGCCGGGCGAGCAGTACTTC
TRBJ2-1	.	TRBV30	.	CAWSPGDRSYNEQFF	TGTGCCTGGAGTCCGGGGGACCGCTCCTACAATGAGCAGTTCTTC
TRBJ1-2	.	TRBV28	.	CASSQHPYGYTF	TGTGCCAGCAGCCAACACCCCTATGGCTACACCTTC
TRBJ2-1	.	TRBV6-1	TRBD1	CASSELDRGLYNEQFF	TGTGCCAGCAGTGAACTGGACAGGGGGCTTTACAATGAGCAGTTCTTC
TRBJ1-2	.	TRBV29-1	TRBD1	CSVGTGNYGYTF	TGCAGCGTAGGGACAGGGAACTATGGCTACACCTTC
TRBJ1-1	once	TRBV5-8	.	CASSGGFAEAFF	TGTGCCAGCAGCGGGGGGTTCGCTGAAGCTTTCTTT
TRBJ2-1	.	TRBV14	.	CASSQVGLEQFF	TGTGCCAGCAGCCAAGTGGGGCTTGAGCAGTTCTTC
TRBJ2-6	.	TRBV5-1	.	CASSTATASGANVLTF	TGCGCCAGCAGCACCGCGACAGCCTCTGGGGCCAACGTCCTGACTTTC
TRBJ2-4	.	TRBV2	TRBD2	CASRSLAVGVAKNIQYF	TGTGCCAGCAGGAGCCTAGCGGTTGGAGTGGCCAAAAACATTCAGTACTTC
TRBJ2-7	.	TRBV2	TRBD2	CASRAGGSYEQYF	TGTGCGAGCAGGGCGGGGGGATCATACGAGCAGTACTTC
TRBJ2-7	.	TRBV6-5	.	CASSHAGSSHEQYF	TGTGCCAGCAGTCATGCAGGGTCTTCCCACGAGCAGTACTTC
TRBJ1-2	.	TRBV27	.	CASSLSGRAYGYTF	TGTGCCAGCAGTTTATCCGGCAGGGCCTATGGCTACACCTTC
TRBJ2-7	few	TRBV19	.	CASSTSLATRYEQYF	TGTGCCAGTAGTACCTCCTTAGCGACACGCTACGAGCAGTACTTC
TRBJ2-7	.	TRBV4-1	TRBD2	CASSQDGGLAGLEQYF	TGCGCCAGCAGCCAAGATGGGGGACTAGCGGGGTTAGAGCAGTACTTC
TRBJ2-1	.	TRBV7-9	TRBD2	CASNQGGYNEQFF	TGTGCCAGCAACCAGGGAGGGTACAATGAGCAGTTCTTC
TRBJ1-5	few	TRBV28	.	CASSPGHISSNQPQHF	TGTGCCAGCAGTCCGGGACACATTTCCTCCAATCAGCCCCAGCATTTT
TRBJ1-2	once	TRBV29-1	TRBD1	CSVEFRTGERSGYTF	TGCAGCGTTGAATTCCGGACAGGGGAAAGGAGTGGCTACACCTTC
TRBJ2-1	.	TRBV27	TRBD2	CASRLAGIGNEQFF	TGTGCCAGCAGACTAGCGGGAATTGGGAATGAGCAGTTCTTC
TRBJ1-2	.	TRBV7-8	.	CASSFQGNYGYTF	TGTGCCAGCAGCTTTCAGGGCAACTATGGCTACACCTTC
TRBJ2-7	.	TRBV5-1	TRBD1	CASSFTPGQGSYEQYF	TGCGCCAGCAGCTTTACCCCGGGACAGGGGTCGTACGAGCAGTACTTC
TRBJ2-1	.	TRBV27	TRBD2	CASTRLGGVGAYNEQFF	TGTGCCAGCACGAGGTTGGGAGGGGTGGGGGCCTACAATGAGCAGTTCTTC
TRBJ2-7	.	TRBV5-7	.	CASSLLGSYEQYF	TGTGCCAGCAGCCTACTAGGCTCCTACGAGCAGTACTTC
TRBJ1-3	.	TRBV5-1	.	CASSLPDYSGNTIYF	TGCGCCAGCAGCTTACCGGACTACTCTGGAAACACCATATATTTT
TRBJ2-1	.	TRBV9	TRBD2	CASSLGLAGYNEFF	TGTGCCAGCAGCCTGGGACTAGCGGGATACAATGAGTTCTTC
TRBJ2-4	.	TRBV4-1	TRBD2	CASSHVSTGGQYF	TGCGCCAGCAGCCACGTGTCGACGGGGGGGCAGTACTTC
TRBJ2-7	.	TRBV7-8	TRBD2	CASSLEWISGRAYEQYF	TGTGCCAGCAGCTTAGAATGGATTAGCGGGAGGGCCTACGAGCAGTACTTC
TRBJ2-1	.	TRBV9	TRBD2	CASSGGTSGSYEQFF	TGTGCCAGCAGCGGAGGGACTAGCGGGAGCTATGAGCAGTTCTTC
TRBJ2-7	.	TRBV27	TRBD1	CASTGQSSYEQYF	TGTGCCAGCACGGGACAGAGCTCCTACGAGCAGTACTTC
TRBJ2-4	.	TRBV28	.	CASSLLPGPGNIQYF	TGTGCCAGCAGTTTACTCCCAGGCCCCGGCAACATTCAGTACTTC
TRBJ1-1	.	TRBV5-1	.	CASRGETEAFF	TGCGCCAGCCGGGGAGAGACTGAAGCTTTCTTT
TRBJ2-1	.	TRBV2	.	CASSVVPRNEQFF	TGTGCCAGCAGTGTAGTCCCTCGCAATGAGCAGTTCTTC
TRBJ1-1	once	TRBV11-3	.	CASSSNGQTEAFF	TGTGCCAGCAGCTCTAACGGACAGACTGAAGCTTTCTTT
TRBJ2-1	.	TRBV28	TRBD2	CASRPSGGGYNEQFF	TGTGCCAGCAGACCCAGTGGGGGGGGCTACAATGAGCAGTTCTTC